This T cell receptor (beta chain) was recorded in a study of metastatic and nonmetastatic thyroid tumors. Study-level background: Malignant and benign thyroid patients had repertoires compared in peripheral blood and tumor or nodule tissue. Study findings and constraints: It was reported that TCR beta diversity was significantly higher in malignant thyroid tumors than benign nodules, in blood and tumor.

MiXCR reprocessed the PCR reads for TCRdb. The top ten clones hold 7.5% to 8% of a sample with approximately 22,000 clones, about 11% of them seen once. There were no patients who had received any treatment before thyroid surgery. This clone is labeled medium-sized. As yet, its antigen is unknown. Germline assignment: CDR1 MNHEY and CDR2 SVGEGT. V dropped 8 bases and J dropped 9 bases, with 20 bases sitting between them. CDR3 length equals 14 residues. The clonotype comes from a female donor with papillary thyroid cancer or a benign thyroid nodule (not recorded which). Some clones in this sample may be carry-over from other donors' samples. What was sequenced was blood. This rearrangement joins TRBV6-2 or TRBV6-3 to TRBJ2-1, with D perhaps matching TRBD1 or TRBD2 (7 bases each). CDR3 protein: CASGGATGVTEQFF. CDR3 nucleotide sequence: TGTGCCAGCGGGGGGGCCACAGGGGTAACTGAGCAGTTCTTC.